These T cell receptor beta chains were read from a single sample in a study of T cells in Graves' hyperthyroidism and ophthalmopathy. TCRdb used MiXCR to reprocess the multiplex PCR reads, holding one entry per CDR3 protein. The sample has some 400,000 distinct CDR3 sequences, approximately 19% seen once; the top ten hold 3% to 4.5%. Sequenced material: blood. The source is a woman younger than 30 with Graves' hyperthyroidism. Each CDR3 is given with its conserved first and last residue. A D gene is named only where the DNA matches it firmly. A row's size may be missing; if present it is once, few, many or a size class.

abundance | j_gene | d_gene | v_gene | CDR3aa | CDR3nt
NA | TRBJ1-1 | NA | TRBV7-3 | CASSSSPGDTEAFF | TGTGCCAGCAGCTCTTCCCCGGGGGACACTGAAGCTTTCTTT
many | TRBJ1-1 | TRBD1 | TRBV12-3/TRBV12-4 | CASRQGWGTEAFF | TGTGCCAGCAGACAGGGGTGGGGCACTGAAGCTTTCTTT
many | TRBJ1-5 | TRBD1 | TRBV9 | CASSVGRGFGPQHF | TGTGCCAGCAGCGTAGGCAGGGGGTTCGGGCCCCAGCATTTT
NA | TRBJ2-7 | NA | TRBV6-2/TRBV6-3 | CASSDGRRNFEQYF | TGTGCCAGCAGTGACGGGAGACGTAACTTCGAGCAGTACTTC
NA | TRBJ2-5 | NA | TRBV5-1 | CASSLGSGLKETQYF | TGCGCCAGCAGCTTGGGGTCGGGGTTAAAAGAGACCCAGTACTTC
few | TRBJ2-7 | NA | TRBV4-2 | CASSQEGDSYEQYF | TGTGCCAGCAGCCAAGAGGGTGACTCCTACGAGCAGTACTTC
many | TRBJ1-3 | NA | TRBV6-5 | CASSYDRASGNTIYF | TGTGCCAGCAGCTACGACCGTGCCTCTGGAAACACCATATATTTT
many | TRBJ1-3 | TRBD1 | TRBV27 | CASSSWTGGLRGNTIYF | TGTGCCAGCAGTTCCTGGACAGGTGGTTTGCGGGGAAACACCATATATTTT
NA | TRBJ1-1 | NA | TRBV5-1 | CASSFAWRSTEAFF | TGCGCCAGCAGCTTTGCCTGGAGGAGCACTGAAGCTTTCTTT
NA | TRBJ1-6 | NA | TRBV4-1 | CASSQEDPRSSPLHF | TGCGCCAGCAGCCAAGAGGACCCTCGGAGTTCACCCCTCCACTTT
few | TRBJ2-2 | NA | TRBV3-1 | CASSPSPRGNTGELFF | TGTGCCAGCAGCCCCTCCCCCCGGGGGAACACCGGGGAGCTGTTTTTT
many | TRBJ1-5 | NA | TRBV30 | CAWSVGSRSNQPQHF | TGTGCCTGGAGTGTAGGTAGTCGGAGCAATCAGCCCCAGCATTTT
few | TRBJ1-1 | NA | TRBV18 | CASSPQSPYTEAFF | TGTGCCAGCTCACCACAAAGCCCCTACACTGAAGCTTTCTTT
NA | TRBJ2-7 | TRBD2 | TRBV12-3/TRBV12-4 | CASSPGREGFSYEQYF | TGTGCCAGCAGTCCCGGGAGGGAGGGGTTTTCCTACGAGCAGTACTTC
once | TRBJ2-5 | NA | TRBV19 | CASRMQETQYF | TGTGCCAGTAGGATGCAAGAGACCCAGTACTTC
many | TRBJ2-7 | NA | TRBV10-3 | CAISESIYEQYF | TGTGCCATCAGTGAGTCCATCTACGAGCAGTACTTC
many | TRBJ1-1 | NA | TRBV30 | CAWSVEAQRTEAFF | TGTGCCTGGAGTGTAGAGGCCCAGAGGACTGAAGCTTTCTTT
once | TRBJ2-7 | NA | TRBV12-3/TRBV12-4 | CASSLSHGVHEQYF | TGTGCCAGCAGTTTATCTCATGGGGTGCACGAGCAGTACTTC
few | TRBJ1-5 | NA | TRBV20-1 | CSARERTQHQPQHF | TGCAGTGCTAGAGAACGGACTCAACATCAGCCCCAGCATTTT
many | TRBJ1-1 | NA | TRBV29-1 | CSVEEGMNTEAFF | TGCAGCGTTGAAGAGGGGATGAACACTGAAGCTTTCTTT
many | TRBJ2-7 | TRBD1 | TRBV6-4 | CASSDFGTESYEQYF | TGTGCCAGCAGCGACTTCGGGACAGAGAGCTACGAGCAGTACTTC
NA | TRBJ1-3 | NA | TRBV7-9 | CASSLGVAYSGNTIYF | TGTGCCAGCAGCTTAGGGGTAGCCTACTCTGGAAACACCATATATTTT
few | TRBJ2-4 | TRBD2 | TRBV7-3 | CASSFAGTSGDIKYF | TGTGCCAGCAGCTTCGCCGGGACTAGCGGGGACATTAAGTACTTC
NA | TRBJ2-2 | NA | TRBV7-8 | CASSEGPATGELFF | TGTGCCAGCAGCGAGGGACCCGCCACCGGGGAGCTGTTTTTT
many | TRBJ1-1 | NA | TRBV5-1 | CASSLDFVVNTEAFF | TGCGCCAGCAGCTTGGATTTTGTAGTGAACACTGAAGCTTTCTTT
many | TRBJ1-2 | NA | TRBV12-3/TRBV12-4 | CASSEGGYGYTF | TGTGCCAGCAGCGAGGGGGGCTATGGCTACACCTTC
few | TRBJ2-5 | NA | TRBV28 | CASSSLSRHLQETQYF | TGTGCCAGCAGCTCCCTATCACGCCATCTCCAAGAGACCCAGTACTTC
many | TRBJ2-4 | TRBD2 | TRBV6-1 | CASSELAGGKNIQYF | TGTGCCAGCAGTGAACTAGCGGGGGGGAAAAACATTCAGTACTTC
many | TRBJ2-2 | TRBD2 | TRBV30 | CAWSDLAANTGELFF | TGTGCCTGGAGTGATCTAGCGGCGAACACCGGGGAGCTGTTTTTT
many | TRBJ1-5 | NA | TRBV6-5 | CASSPGPGGDGGFNQPQHF | TGTGCCAGCAGCCCTGGCCCTGGGGGGGACGGAGGTTTCAATCAGCCCCAGCATTTT
NA | TRBJ1-5 | NA | TRBV20-1 | CSASRDSYQPQHF | TGCAGTGCTAGCCGGGATAGTTATCAGCCCCAGCATTTT
many | TRBJ2-6 | TRBD1 | TRBV6-1 | CASGDPLGQGANVLTF | TGTGCCAGCGGCGACCCTTTGGGACAGGGGGCCAACGTCCTGACTTTC